This T cell receptor (beta chain) was retrieved from a study of STAT3 mutations in large granular lymphocyte leukemia. At the level of the study: Under 50% of treated T-LGLL patients showed hematologic response to immunosuppression.

General observations from the study: Persisting codominant clonotypes may have hidden a small pathogenic clone. Every T-LGLL patient had at least one immunodominant TCRbeta clonotype. After therapy, 6 of 18 patients switched clonotypes, all new clones STAT3 wild type.

Sequencing was performed with immunoSEQ multiplex PCR; in TCRdb, only in-frame clones are kept and a portion is missing. This sample has approximately 42,000 clones, with roughly 77% found just once. Worth noting for this clone: Its antigen is as yet unknown.

The CDR3 consists of 11 residues. In germline, CDR1 is MNHNS, CDR2 SASEGT. V was trimmed by 7 bases and J by 9 bases, leaving 12 bases between them. Material: PBMCs. The V gene is TRBV6-1, the J gene TRBJ1-1; D is uncertain. This receptor was taken from a human donor with T large granular lymphocyte leukemia. Some clones in this sample may be carry-over from other donors' samples. The chain's CDR3 is CASTPDGKAFF. The CDR3 DNA reads TGTGCCAGCACCCCCGACGGTAAAGCTTTCTTT.